This T cell receptor beta chain stems from a study of blood T cell repertoires in COVID-19. Study-level information: Whether acute or convalescent, the COVID-19 samples came from the United States, Italy and Spain. From T cells, B-cell-depleted T cells, or PBMCs came the material, which was cDNA or gDNA.

Original processing notes: Estimates of nucleated cell counts were drawn from the amplification of reference gene primers. TCRdb's copy holds only in-frame clones and misses some; the assay was immunoSEQ multiplex PCR. That table furnishes V, J and clone size, whereas the DNA furnished D and trimming. The profile shows about 40,000 clones, 70% to 90% of them singletons. With V trimmed by 0 bases and J by 0 bases, 3 bases remained unmatched. This CDR3 contains 16 residues. The germline V gene encodes CDR1 KGHSY and CDR2 FQNENV. The sequenced sample consisted of peripheral blood. The TCR comes from a human donor in a cohort sampled during active COVID-19. The V gene is TRBV16, the J gene TRBJ2-3; 7 nucleotides align to TRBD1. DNA for the CDR3: TGTGCCAGCAGCCAATCGGCAGGGGGAAGCACAGATACGCAGTATTTT. Protein product: CASSQSAGGSTDTQYF.